This TCR beta chain was retrieved from a study of response to subunit inactivated influenza vaccine. This clonotype was recorded at least ten times. No antigen is known for it. MiXCR, run by TCRdb on the RT-PCR reads, gives a single entry per CDR3 protein. The table includes roughly 150,000 distinct CDR3 sequences, 11% detected once. Trimming took 4 bases from V and 3 from J; bases not matched to a gene: 6. CDR3 length: 14 residues. CDR1 is SGHRS and CDR2 is YFSETQ in the germline V gene. Overall study results and limits: The study's authors posited that every seasonal influenza vaccination enlists few new T cells.

V gene TRBV5-1 combines with J gene TRBJ2-5; 7 bases line up with TRBD1. The sequences come from non-naive T cells sorted from PBMCs, collected roughly 45 days after vaccination. This clonotype was obtained from a middle-aged man who received an inactivated influenza vaccine. In DNA form, the CDR3 reads TGCGCCAGCAGCACCGGGACAGCAGAAGAGACCCAGTACTTC. It encodes CASSTGTAEETQYF.